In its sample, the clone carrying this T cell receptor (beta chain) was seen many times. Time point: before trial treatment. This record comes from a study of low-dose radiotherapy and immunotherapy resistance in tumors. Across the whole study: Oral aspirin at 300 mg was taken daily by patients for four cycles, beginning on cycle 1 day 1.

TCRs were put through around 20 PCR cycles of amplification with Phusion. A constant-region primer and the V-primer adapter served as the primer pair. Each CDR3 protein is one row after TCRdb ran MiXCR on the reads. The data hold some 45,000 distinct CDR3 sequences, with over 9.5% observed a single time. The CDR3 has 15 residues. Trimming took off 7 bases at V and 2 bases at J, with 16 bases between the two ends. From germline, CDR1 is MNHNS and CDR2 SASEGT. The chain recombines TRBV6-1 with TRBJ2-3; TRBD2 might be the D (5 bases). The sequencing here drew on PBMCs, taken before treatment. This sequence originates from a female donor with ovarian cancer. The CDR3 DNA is TGTGCCAGCATGAGTTATGAGCGGTTCACAGATACGCAGTATTTT. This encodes CASMSYERFTDTQYF.